The 10 T cell receptor beta chains below were found in one sample sequenced in a study of graft-versus-host responses after intestinal transplantation (dated by TCRdb to the early 2020s). Receptor amplification or capture employed the immunoSEQ multiplex PCR assay. TCRdb mirrors the immuneACCESS table, restricted to in-frame sequences. Some clones are absent from its copies; in checked studies, under half trace to an unresolved V gene, and the reason for the others is unknown. This sample comprises 80,000 or so clones, roughly 90% of them detected only once. Approximately 0.64% of the sample is in the top ten clones. The material was PBMCs, obtained 98 days after intestinal transplantation. These receptors came from a human patient who received an intestinal transplant, so some T cells may come from the graft donor.

The chain recombines TRBV2 with TRBJ1-1; 11 positions match TRBD1. The CDR3 is 14 amino acids. The germline CDR1 and CDR2 sequences are SNHLY and FYNNEI. The J segment lost 4 bases and the V segment lost 8 bases, leaving 6 bases of the junction unmatched. The CDR3 here is CASWTGGAVTEAFF. CDR3 in DNA: TGTGCCAGCTGGACAGGGGGCGCGGTCACTGAAGCTTTCTTT.

This clone has a single count. The rearrangement joins TRBV4-1 to TRBJ1-2; D possibly corresponds to TRBD1 (6 bases). The CDR3 loop spans 15 amino acids. CDR1 and CDR2 from the germline V gene are MGHRA and YSYEKL. V lost 4 bases and J 6 bases, leaving 18 bases between the germline ends. The DNA for the CDR3 is TGCGCCAGCAGCCTGAGGGACATGGGGCCGGATGGCTACACCTTC. It specifies CASSLRDMGPDGYTF.

The chain recombines TRBV7-9 with TRBJ2-3; tentative D call: TRBD2 (6 bases). CDR1 is SEHNR and CDR2 is FQNEAQ in the germline V gene (reference sequence). The CDR3 has 17 residues. Trimming took off 3 bases at V and 4 bases at J, with 20 bases between the two ends. This CDR3 reads CASSFPSDIFEADTQYF. CDR3 DNA sequence: TGTGCCAGCAGCTTTCCTAGCGATATCTTTGAGGCAGATACGCAGTATTTT.

The V and J genes are TRBV19 and TRBJ2-3; D is uncertain. The germline V gene encodes CDR1 LNHDA and CDR2 SQIVND (reference sequence). Trimming took off 2 bases at V and 7 bases at J, with 4 bases between the two ends. CDR3 size: 11 residues. CDR3 nucleotides: TGTGCCAGTAGTATACGATATACGCAGTATTTT. Residues: CASSIRYTQYF.

The V call is TRBV28, the J call TRBJ2-5; 9 nucleotides align to TRBD1. Germline V gene data show CDR1 as MDHEN and CDR2 as SYDVKM. The CDR3 is made up of 14 amino acids. With 5 bases clipped from V and 5 bases from J, the junction kept 6 bases outside the gene matches. The DNA of the CDR3 is TGTGCCAGCAGTCGCCGGACAGGGGACGAGACCCAGTACTTC. Amino acid sequence: CASSRRTGDETQYF.

The chain links TRBV2 to TRBJ1-5; no clear D gene. Germline V gene sequence: CDR1 SNHLY, CDR2 FYNNEI. V lost 7 bases and J 2 bases, leaving 12 bases between the germline ends. The length of the CDR3 is 14 residues. The CDR3 sequence is CASISSRGNQPQHF. The CDR3 DNA sequence: TGTGCCAGCATCAGCTCTCGGGGCAATCAGCCCCAGCATTTT.

This chain links TRBV13 with TRBJ2-3; D unclear. The V end was cut by 4 bases, the J end by 0 bases, with 5 bases between. The CDR3 extends over 13 amino acids. CDR1 is PRHDT and CDR2 is FYEKMQ in the germline V gene (reference sequence). The CDR3 coding sequence is TGTGCCAGCAGCTGGTCTAGCACAGATACGCAGTATTTT. This translates into CASSWSSTDTQYF.

V and J are TRBV19 and TRBJ1-5; 7 nucleotides agree with TRBD1. This CDR3 has 17 amino acids. V shed 7 bases and J 1 base; nucleotides not matched to a gene: 13. From germline, CDR1 is LNHDA and CDR2 SQIVND (reference sequence). CDR3 nucleotides: TGTGCCAGTAACGAATGGGTAGGGGGCGGGAGCAATCAGCCCCAGCATTTT. It encodes CASNEWVGGGSNQPQHF. Full variable domain (rest looked up from reference TRBV19 and TRBJ1-5): DGGITQSPKYLFRKEGQNVTLSCEQNLNHDAMYWYRQDPGQGLRLIYYSQIVNDFQKGDIAEGYSVSREKKESFPLTVTSAQKNPTAFYLCASNEWVGGGSNQPQHFGDGTRLSIL.

V usage is TRBV7-2 and J usage is TRBJ2-1, with D possibly being TRBD2 (6 bases). Germline V CDR1 and CDR2: SGHTA, FQGNSA. The CDR3 sequence is 20 residues long. Deletions cut 0 bases from V and 0 bases from J, with 21 bases between. CDR3 sequence: CASSLAASHSGDSSYNEQFF. CDR3 nucleotides: TGTGCCAGCAGCTTAGCGGCATCCCATAGCGGTGATAGCTCCTACAATGAGCAGTTCTTC.

The chain links TRBV30 to TRBJ1-3; D gene uncertain. Germline assignment: CDR1 GTSNPN and CDR2 SVGIG (reference sequence). CDR3 length equals 14 residues. The V gene lost 4 bases and the J gene lost 1 base, with 11 bases spanning the gap. The CDR3 protein is CAWTLLDSGNTIYF. CDR3 coding DNA: TGTGCCTGGACCCTCCTGGATTCTGGAAACACCATATATTTT. The whole variable domain, filled in from reference TRBV30 and TRBJ1-3, reads SQTIHQWPATLVQPVGSPLSLECTVEGTSNPNLYWYRQAAGRGLQLLFYSVGIGQISSEVPQNLSASRPQDRQFILSSKKLLLSDSGFYLCAWTLLDSGNTIYFGEGSWLTVV.